The T cell receptor (beta chain) described here comes from a study of radiotherapy plus CTLA-4 blockade in lung cancer. Turning to the study itself: Across the patients, objective responses occurred in 15% to 20%, and disease control in roughly 33%.

Germline-derived CDR1 and CDR2 are SQVTM and ANQGSEA. The V end was cut by 6 bases, the J end by 0 bases, with 9 bases between. The CDR3 runs to 13 residues. Overall study findings and caveats: Peripheral blood showed expansion of tumor-derived TCR clones after radiotherapy and ipilimumab.

To note about this clone: Its specificity is unknown.

It was focal radiation plus CTLA-4 blockade with ipilimumab that patients with chemo-refractory metastatic non-small-cell lung cancer received. The protocol was immunoSEQ multiplex PCR, while the TCRdb copy is restricted to in-frame clones and leaves out a portion. The sample carries tens of thousands of clones, 65% to 80% recorded once. The chain combines TRBV29-1 with TRBJ2-1; D is ambiguous. The sample consisted of peripheral blood, taken from a patient treated with radiotherapy plus ipilimumab. The source of this sequence is a human donor with non-small cell lung cancer whose response to radiotherapy plus ipilimumab could not be evaluated. The CDR3 sequence: CSVERSSYNEQFF. The CDR3, as DNA: TGCAGCGTCGAGCGTTCCTCCTACAATGAGCAGTTCTTC.